The sequence of this T cell receptor (beta chain) was determined in a study of OX40 agonist ivuxolimab in advanced cancers. In the study overall: People who had prior anti-PD-1, anti-PD-L1 or anti-CTLA-4 therapy could take part, and 40% had some.

Profiled with immunoSEQ multiplex PCR; TCRdb holds only in-frame clones, not every one. The data show approximately 31,000 clones, with roughly 89% seen just once and approximately 27% held by the top ten. Comment on this clone: Its antigen remains unidentified.

Findings and caveats of the study: At 0.1 to 3.0 mg/kg and by week 6, CD4+ and CD8+ T cells in the blood had expanded clonally. Low normalized T-cell clonal expansion was also seen in some nonresponders.

This specimen was CD4+ or CD8+ T cells sorted from blood, taken in a trial of the OX40 agonist ivuxolimab. The source is an adult with an advanced solid tumor such as melanoma, head and neck, liver or kidney cancer.

The CDR3 DNA sequence: TGTGCCAGCAGCGACTGGCGGGGCATCAAGGCCTATAATTCACCCCTCCACTTT. The encoded protein is CASSDWRGIKAYNSPLHF. This chain connects TRBV5-6 to TRBJ1-6, with D possibly matching TRBD1 (5 bases). Germline loops: CDR1 SGHDT, CDR2 YYEEEE. This CDR3 spans 18 amino acids. V lost 4 bases to trimming and J lost 2 bases, with 19 bases between them.